Here is one T cell receptor (beta chain) with its context. Antigen unknown. Method: immunoSEQ multiplex PCR; TCRdb's copy keeps in-frame clones and lacks some. The sample has around 64,000 clones, 83% seen once. The sample belongs to a study of T cell responses to AZD1222 COVID-19 vaccine. General observations from the study: CD4 TCRs covered the whole spike, strongest at regions 160-218 and 743-854. Sampling that yielded the repertoires occurred only after the peak T cell response. Females made up more of the donors, who were largely white British, and clonal diversity may have come out too low.

CDR3 length equals 15 residues. Germline-derived CDR1 and CDR2 are ENHRY and SYGVKD. Trimming pared 0 bases from V and 1 base from J, leaving 9 bases between. Second-dose schedules of about 4 or about 12 weeks were combined. The input for sequencing was peripheral blood, taken 28 days after the second AZD1222 dose. The TCR sequence derives from an adult who received the AZD1222 COVID-19 vaccine. The chain couples TRBV10-3 to TRBJ1-1; weak D call: TRBD1 (5 bases). The CDR3 bases are TGTGCCATCAGTGAGTCCCTGGGGGGGAACACTGAAGCTTTCTTT. Amino acids: CAISESLGGNTEAFF.